This T cell receptor (beta chain) was identified in a study of vaccination effects on CD4 cells after COVID-19. Study summary: The ViraFEST assay expanded antigen-specific CD4+ T cells with viral peptide pools before sequencing. Study-wide points: Spike-reactive clones detected post-vaccine in convalescents consisted mainly of new vaccine-induced clones. Few convalescent patients, and no early post-infection timepoints, were available to the study.

Generated by immunoSEQ multiplex PCR, the TCRdb table keeps only in-frame clones and is missing some. The sample gives under 50,000 clones, 74% of which show up once; 8.6% is in the top ten. Of note for this clone: Its target is unknown.

Upon completion of about eleven days in culture, CD4+ T cells were isolated. The person acquired a PCR-confirmed SARS-CoV-2 infection between March and December 2020. The V gene's germline CDR1 is LNHDA and CDR2 SQIVND (reference sequence). There are 15 residues in the CDR3. V was pared by 2 bases and J by 2 bases, with 12 bases between. This receptor was taken from a human donor who had a prior SARS-CoV-2 infection. This sample comprised CD4+ T cells from PBMCs cultured without peptide, obtained before COVID-19 vaccination. The chain links TRBV19 to TRBJ1-1, with D maybe TRBD1 (5 bases). The CDR3 loop reads CASSISGRTNTEAFF. The CDR3 DNA sequence: TGTGCCAGTAGTATATCGGGGCGGACAAACACTGAAGCTTTCTTT.